This T cell receptor (beta chain) was identified during a study of T cells after yellow fever vaccination. Study as a whole: Fractions of low cell number were prepared using SMART-Seq v4 Ultra Low Input.

A word on this clonotype: Its specificity is not known.

Findings and limits, study-wide: Clones that expanded after primary vaccination mostly reappeared after the booster (just under 98% CD4, about 91% CD8).

CDR1 SGHNT and CDR2 YYREEE come from the germline V gene (reference sequence). The CDR3 has 15 residues. V dropped 3 bases and J dropped 2; count of bases not matched to a gene: 5. MiXCR, run by TCRdb on the 5' RACE reads, gives a single entry per CDR3 protein. The sample includes under 150,000 distinct CDR3 sequences, over 7% of them seen just once. The source was CD4+ T cells sorted from PBMCs, collected 5 days after the yellow fever booster vaccination. The sequence came from a man aged 25-45 years who received the YFV17D yellow fever vaccine. This rearrangement joins TRBV5-4 to TRBJ2-3; TRBD2 aligns across 8 bases. In DNA, the CDR3 is TGTGCCAGCAGCTCGGGGACTAGATCCACAGATACGCAGTATTTT. It is translated as CASSSGTRSTDTQYF.